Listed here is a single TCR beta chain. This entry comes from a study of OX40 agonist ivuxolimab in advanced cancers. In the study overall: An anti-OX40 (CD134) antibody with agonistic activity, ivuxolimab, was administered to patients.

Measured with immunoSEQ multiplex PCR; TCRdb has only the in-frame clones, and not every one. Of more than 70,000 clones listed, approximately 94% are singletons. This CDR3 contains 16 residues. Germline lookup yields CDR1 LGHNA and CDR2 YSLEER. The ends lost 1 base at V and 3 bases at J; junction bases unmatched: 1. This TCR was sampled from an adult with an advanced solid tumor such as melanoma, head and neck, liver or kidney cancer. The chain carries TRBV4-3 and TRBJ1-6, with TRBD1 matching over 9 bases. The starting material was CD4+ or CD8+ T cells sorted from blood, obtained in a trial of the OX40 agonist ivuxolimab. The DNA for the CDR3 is TGCGCCAGCAGCCAAGCGGACAGGGGCTATAATTCACCCCTCCACTTT. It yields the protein CASSQADRGYNSPLHF.